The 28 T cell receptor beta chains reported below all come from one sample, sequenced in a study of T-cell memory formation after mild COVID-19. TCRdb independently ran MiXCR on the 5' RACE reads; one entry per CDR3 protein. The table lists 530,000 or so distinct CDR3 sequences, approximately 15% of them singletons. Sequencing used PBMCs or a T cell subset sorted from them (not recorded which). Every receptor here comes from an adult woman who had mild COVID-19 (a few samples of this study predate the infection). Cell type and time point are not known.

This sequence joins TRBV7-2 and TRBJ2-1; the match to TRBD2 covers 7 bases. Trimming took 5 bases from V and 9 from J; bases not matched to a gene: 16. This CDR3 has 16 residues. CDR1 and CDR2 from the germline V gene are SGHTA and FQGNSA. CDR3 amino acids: CASSLRGGGGSGEQFF. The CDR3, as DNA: TGTGCCAGCAGCCTCCGCGGAGGCGGGGGATCCGGTGAGCAGTTCTTC.

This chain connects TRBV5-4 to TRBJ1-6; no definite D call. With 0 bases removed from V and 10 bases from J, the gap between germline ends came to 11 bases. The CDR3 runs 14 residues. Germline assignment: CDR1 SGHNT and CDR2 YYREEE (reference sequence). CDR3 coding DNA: TGTGCCAGCAGCTTGGCGGGGTTCAGCTCACCCCTCCACTTT. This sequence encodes CASSLAGFSSPLHF.

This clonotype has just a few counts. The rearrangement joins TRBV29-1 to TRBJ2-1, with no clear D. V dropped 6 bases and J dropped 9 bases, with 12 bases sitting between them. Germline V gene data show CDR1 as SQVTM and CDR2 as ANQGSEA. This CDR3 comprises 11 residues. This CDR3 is CSVPGFGEQFF. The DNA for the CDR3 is TGCAGCGTGCCAGGATTCGGTGAGCAGTTCTTC.

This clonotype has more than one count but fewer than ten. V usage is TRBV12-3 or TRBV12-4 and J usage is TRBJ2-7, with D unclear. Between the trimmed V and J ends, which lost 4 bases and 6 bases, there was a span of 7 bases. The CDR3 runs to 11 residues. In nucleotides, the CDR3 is TGTGCCAGCAGTTCAGTCGTCGAGCAGTACTTC. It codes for CASSSVVEQYF.

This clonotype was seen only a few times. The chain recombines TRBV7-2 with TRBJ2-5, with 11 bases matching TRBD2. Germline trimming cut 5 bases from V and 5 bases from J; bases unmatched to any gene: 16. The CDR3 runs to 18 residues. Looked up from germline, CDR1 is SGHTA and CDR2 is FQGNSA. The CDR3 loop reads CASSPNLRLAGRSETQYF. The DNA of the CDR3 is TGTGCCAGCAGCCCGAACCTCAGACTAGCGGGGAGGAGCGAGACCCAGTACTTC. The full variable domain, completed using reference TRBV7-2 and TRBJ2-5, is GAGVSQSPSNKVTEKGKDVELRCDPISGHTALYWYRQSLGQGLEFLIYFQGNSAPDKSGLPSDRFSAERTGGSVSTLTIQRTQQEDSAVYLCASSPNLRLAGRSETQYFGPGTRLLVL.

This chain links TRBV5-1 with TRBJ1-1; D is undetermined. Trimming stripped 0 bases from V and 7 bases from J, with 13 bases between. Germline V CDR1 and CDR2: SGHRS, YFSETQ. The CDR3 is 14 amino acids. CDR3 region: CASSLGSLSNEAFF. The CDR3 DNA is TGCGCCAGCAGCTTGGGTTCGCTTTCAAATGAAGCTTTCTTT.

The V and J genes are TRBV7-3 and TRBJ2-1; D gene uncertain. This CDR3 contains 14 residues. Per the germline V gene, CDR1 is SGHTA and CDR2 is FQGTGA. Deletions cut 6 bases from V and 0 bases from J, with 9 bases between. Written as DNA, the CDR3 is TGTGCCAGCAGTCTGCACAGCTCCTACAATGAGCAGTTCTTC. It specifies CASSLHSSYNEQFF.

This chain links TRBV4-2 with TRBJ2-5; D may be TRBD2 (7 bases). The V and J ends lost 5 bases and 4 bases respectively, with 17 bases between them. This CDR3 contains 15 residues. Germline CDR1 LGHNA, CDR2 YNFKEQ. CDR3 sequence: CASSLGGGGRETQYF. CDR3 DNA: TGTGCCAGCAGCTTGGGGGGCGGGGGACGAGAGACCCAGTACTTC.

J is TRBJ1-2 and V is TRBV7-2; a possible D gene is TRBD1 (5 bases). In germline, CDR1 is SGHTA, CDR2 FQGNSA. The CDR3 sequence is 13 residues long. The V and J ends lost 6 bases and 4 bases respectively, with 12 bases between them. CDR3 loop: CASRGRGGYGYTF. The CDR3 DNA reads TGTGCCAGCAGGGGGAGGGGAGGCTATGGCTACACCTTC.

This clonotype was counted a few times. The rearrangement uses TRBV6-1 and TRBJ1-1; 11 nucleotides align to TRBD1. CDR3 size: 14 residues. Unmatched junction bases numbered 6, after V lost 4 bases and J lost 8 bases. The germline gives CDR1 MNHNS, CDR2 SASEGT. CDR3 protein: CASSASGTGGEAFF. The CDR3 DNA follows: TGTGCCAGCAGTGCGTCCGGGACAGGGGGGGAAGCTTTCTTT.

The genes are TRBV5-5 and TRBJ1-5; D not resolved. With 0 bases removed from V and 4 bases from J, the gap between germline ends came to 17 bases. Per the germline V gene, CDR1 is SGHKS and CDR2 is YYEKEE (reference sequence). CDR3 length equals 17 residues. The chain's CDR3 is CASSLESIRGVNQPQHF. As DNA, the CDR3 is TGTGCCAGCAGCTTGGAAAGTATACGGGGAGTAAATCAGCCCCAGCATTTT.

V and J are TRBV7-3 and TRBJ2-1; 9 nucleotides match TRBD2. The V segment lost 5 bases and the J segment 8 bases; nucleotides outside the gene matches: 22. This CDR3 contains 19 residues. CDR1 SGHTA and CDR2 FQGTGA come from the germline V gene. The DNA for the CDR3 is TGTGCCAGCAGCCCGCAGGCCCCCTCTCTCAGCGGGAGGCGGGATGAGCAGTTCTTC. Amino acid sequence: CASSPQAPSLSGRRDEQFF.

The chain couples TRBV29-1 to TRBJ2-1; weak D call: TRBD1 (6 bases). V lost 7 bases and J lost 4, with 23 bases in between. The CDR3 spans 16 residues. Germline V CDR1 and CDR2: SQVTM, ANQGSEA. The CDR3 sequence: CSATPTGKLPYNEQFF. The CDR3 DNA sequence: TGCAGCGCCACCCCTACAGGGAAGTTACCGTACAATGAGCAGTTCTTC.

CDR3 DNA: TGTGCCAGCAGTGAAGCGGGGGGCCCCGGAGGAAGGCAGTTCTTC. Amino acid sequence: CASSEAGGPGGRQFF. The J gene is TRBJ2-1, the V gene TRBV12-3 or TRBV12-4; 9 bases are shared with TRBD2. The length of the CDR3 is 15 residues. The V and J ends lost 5 bases and 12 bases, in that order; junction bases with no gene match: 14.

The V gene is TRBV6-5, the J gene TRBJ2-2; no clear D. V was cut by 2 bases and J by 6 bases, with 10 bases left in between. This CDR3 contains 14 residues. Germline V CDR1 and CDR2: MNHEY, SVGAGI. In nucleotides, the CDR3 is TGTGCCAGCAGTTACAAACGGCTTGCCGGGGAGCTGTTTTTT. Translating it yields CASSYKRLAGELFF.

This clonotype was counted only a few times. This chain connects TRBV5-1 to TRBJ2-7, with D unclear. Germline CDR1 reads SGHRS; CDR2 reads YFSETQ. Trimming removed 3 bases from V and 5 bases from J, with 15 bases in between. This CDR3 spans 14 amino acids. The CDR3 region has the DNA TGCGCCAGCAGCTCCGGGCAACCTAGGGACGAGCAGTACTTC. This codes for CASSSGQPRDEQYF.

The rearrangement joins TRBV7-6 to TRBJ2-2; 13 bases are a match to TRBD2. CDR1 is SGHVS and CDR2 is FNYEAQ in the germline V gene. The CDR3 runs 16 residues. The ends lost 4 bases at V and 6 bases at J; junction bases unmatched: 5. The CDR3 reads CASSWGTSGVSGELFF. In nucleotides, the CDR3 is TGTGCCAGCAGCTGGGGGACTAGCGGGGTATCCGGGGAGCTGTTTTTT.

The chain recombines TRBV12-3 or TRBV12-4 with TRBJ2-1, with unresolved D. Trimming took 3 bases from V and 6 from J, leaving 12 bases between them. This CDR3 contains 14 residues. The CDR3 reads CASSLGLHGNEQFF. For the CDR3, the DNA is TGTGCCAGCAGTTTGGGCCTCCATGGCAATGAGCAGTTCTTC.

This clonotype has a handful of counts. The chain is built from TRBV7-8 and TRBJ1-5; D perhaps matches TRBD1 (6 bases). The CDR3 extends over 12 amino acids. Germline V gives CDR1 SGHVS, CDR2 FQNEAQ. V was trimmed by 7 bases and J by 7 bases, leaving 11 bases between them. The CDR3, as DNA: TGTGCCAGCACCAAAGGGGGGCAGCCCCAGCATTTT. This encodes CASTKGGQPQHF.

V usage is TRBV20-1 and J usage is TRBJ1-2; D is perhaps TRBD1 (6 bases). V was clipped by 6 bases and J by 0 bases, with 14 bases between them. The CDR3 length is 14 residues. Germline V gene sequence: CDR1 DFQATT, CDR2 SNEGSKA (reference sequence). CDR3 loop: CSAGGQPPNYGYTF. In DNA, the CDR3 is TGCAGTGCGGGAGGACAGCCACCTAACTATGGCTACACCTTC.

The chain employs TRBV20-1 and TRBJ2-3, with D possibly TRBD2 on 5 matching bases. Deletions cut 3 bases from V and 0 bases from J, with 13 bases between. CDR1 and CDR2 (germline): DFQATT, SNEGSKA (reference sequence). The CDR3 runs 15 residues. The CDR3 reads CSASEVAPSTDTQYF. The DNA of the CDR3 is TGCAGTGCTAGTGAAGTAGCGCCTAGCACAGATACGCAGTATTTT.

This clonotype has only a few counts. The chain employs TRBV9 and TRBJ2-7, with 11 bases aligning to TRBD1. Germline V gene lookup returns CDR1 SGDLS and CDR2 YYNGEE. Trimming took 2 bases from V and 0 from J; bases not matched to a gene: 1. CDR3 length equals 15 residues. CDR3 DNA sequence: TGTGCCAGCAGCGTCGGGACAGGGGGCTCCTACGAGCAGTACTTC. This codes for CASSVGTGGSYEQYF.

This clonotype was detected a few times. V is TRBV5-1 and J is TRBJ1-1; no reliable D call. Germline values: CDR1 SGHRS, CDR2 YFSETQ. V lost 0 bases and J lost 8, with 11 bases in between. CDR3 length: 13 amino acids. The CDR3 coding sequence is TGCGCCAGCAGCTTGGTTTTTCTGTCGGAAGCTTTCTTT. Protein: CASSLVFLSEAFF.

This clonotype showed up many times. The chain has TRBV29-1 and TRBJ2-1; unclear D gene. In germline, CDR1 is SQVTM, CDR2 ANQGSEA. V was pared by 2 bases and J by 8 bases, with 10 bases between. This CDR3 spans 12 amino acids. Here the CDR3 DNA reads TGCAGCGTTGAAATCCATGTCGATGAGCAGTTCTTC. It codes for CSVEIHVDEQFF.

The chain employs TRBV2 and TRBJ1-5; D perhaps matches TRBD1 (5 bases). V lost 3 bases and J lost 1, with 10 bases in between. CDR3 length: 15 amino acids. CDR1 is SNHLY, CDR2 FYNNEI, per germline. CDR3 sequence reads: CASSDWTFSNQPQHF. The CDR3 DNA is TGTGCCAGCAGTGATTGGACATTCAGCAATCAGCCCCAGCATTTT. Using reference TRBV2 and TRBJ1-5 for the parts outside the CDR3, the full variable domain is EPEVTQTPSHQVTQMGQEVILRCVPISNHLYFYWYRQILGQKVEFLVSFYNNEISEKSEIFDDQFSVERPDGSNFTLKIRSTKLEDSAMYFCASSDWTFSNQPQHFGDGTRLSIL.

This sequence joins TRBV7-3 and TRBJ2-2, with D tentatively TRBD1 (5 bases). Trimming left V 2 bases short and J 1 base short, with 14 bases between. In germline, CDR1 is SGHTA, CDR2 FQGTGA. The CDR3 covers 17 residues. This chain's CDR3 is CASSLLGAGRNTGELFF. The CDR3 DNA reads TGTGCCAGCAGCTTATTAGGGGCAGGCCGGAACACCGGGGAGCTGTTTTTT.

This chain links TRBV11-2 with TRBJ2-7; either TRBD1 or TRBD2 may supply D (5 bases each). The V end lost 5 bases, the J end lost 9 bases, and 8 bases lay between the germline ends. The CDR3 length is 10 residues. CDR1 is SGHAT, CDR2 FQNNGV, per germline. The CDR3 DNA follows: TGTGCCAGCAGCGGGACCACGCAGTACTTC. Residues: CASSGTTQYF. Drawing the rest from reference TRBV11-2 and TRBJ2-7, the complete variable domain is EAGVAQSPRYKIIEKRQSVAFWCNPISGHATLYWYQQILGQGPKLLIQFQNNGVVDDSQLPKDRFSAERLKGVDSTLKIQPAKLEDSAVYLCASSGTTQYFGPGTRLTVT.

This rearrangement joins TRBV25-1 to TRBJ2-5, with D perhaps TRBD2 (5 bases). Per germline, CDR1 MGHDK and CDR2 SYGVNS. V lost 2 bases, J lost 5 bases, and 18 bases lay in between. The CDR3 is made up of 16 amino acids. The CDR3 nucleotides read TGTGCCAGCAGTGAAAAAACGGCGGCTAGCTTCGAGACCCAGTACTTC. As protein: CASSEKTAASFETQYF.